This is a list of T cell receptor beta chains from one sample in a study of shared clonotypes between healthy human individuals. Generated by immunoSEQ multiplex PCR, the TCRdb table keeps only in-frame clones and is missing some. In the table there are about 520,000 clones, 78% of which are singletons. Sequences were obtained from PBMCs. These receptors all stem from a woman aged 40-49 years in good health. Some clones in this sample may be carry-over from other donors' samples. CDR3s include the opening cysteine and the closing phenylalanine or tryptophan. D genes are given only for firm matches. Clone size is shown for a subset of rows, as once, few, many or a class of expanded clone.

clone_size	d_call	v_call	j_call	cdr3_aa	cdr3_nt
NA	NA	TRBV6-5	TRBJ2-7	CASRGTSRYEQYF	TGTGCCAGCAGAGGGACATCAAGATACGAGCAGTACTTC
NA	NA	TRBV28	TRBJ1-2	CASSLRGGIYGYTF	TGTGCCAGCAGTTTAAGGGGGGGGATCTATGGCTACACCTTC
NA	NA	TRBV18	TRBJ2-7	CASSPNLESYEQYF	TGTGCCAGCTCACCCAATTTAGAGTCCTACGAGCAGTACTTC
NA	TRBD1	TRBV4-1	TRBJ1-1	CASSHLTSGTGEQAFF	TGCGCCAGCAGCCACCTTACCTCCGGGACAGGGGAACAAGCTTTCTTT
once	TRBD2	TRBV9	TRBJ2-1	CASSPRTSGRSNEQFF	TGTGCCAGCAGCCCTCGGACTAGTGGGAGATCCAATGAGCAGTTCTTC
many	TRBD1	TRBV28	TRBJ2-3	CASGPGQGSDTDTQYF	TGTGCCAGCGGACCGGGACAGGGGAGCGACACAGATACGCAGTATTTT
NA	NA	TRBV14	TRBJ2-2	CASSQQVLTGELFF	TGTGCCAGCAGCCAACAGGTCCTCACCGGGGAGCTGTTTTTT
NA	NA	TRBV18	TRBJ1-3	CASSPERGGNTIYF	TGTGCCAGCTCGCCCGAGAGAGGGGGGAACACCATATATTTT
NA	TRBD1	TRBV2	TRBJ1-2	CASSTGVVGPFGYTF	TGTGCCAGCAGTACAGGGGTCGTGGGTCCCTTCGGCTACACCTTC
NA	TRBD2	TRBV14	TRBJ2-3	CASSQEIPPGLAGIASTDTQYF	TGTGCCAGCAGCCAAGAGATCCCCCCGGGACTAGCGGGGATTGCTAGCACAGATACGCAGTATTTT
few	TRBD1	TRBV30	TRBJ1-4	CAWRDRGDEKLFF	TGTGCCTGGCGGGACAGGGGGGATGAAAAACTGTTTTTT
few	NA	TRBV5-1	TRBJ2-2	CASSPQDPSTGELFF	TGCGCCAGCAGCCCCCAAGATCCCTCCACCGGGGAGCTGTTTTTT
many	NA	TRBV6-1	TRBJ1-5	CASSTRGQPNQPQHF	TGTGCCAGCAGTACCCGAGGACAGCCCAATCAGCCCCAGCATTTT
few	NA	TRBV5-4	TRBJ1-1	CASSLTFLGAHTEAFF	TGTGCCAGCAGCTTGACCTTCCTCGGGGCGCACACTGAAGCTTTCTTT
NA	NA	TRBV19	TRBJ2-6	CASNQEGISTGANVLTF	TGTGCCAGTAATCAGGAGGGGATATCGACTGGGGCCAACGTCCTGACTTTC
NA	NA	TRBV5-4	TRBJ2-1	CASSLDGSSYNEQFF	TGTGCCAGCAGCTTGGATGGGTCCTCCTACAATGAGCAGTTCTTC
NA	TRBD2	TRBV5-1	TRBJ2-5	CASSRTSGSEETQYF	TGCGCCAGCAGCCGGACTAGCGGGAGTGAAGAGACCCAGTACTTC
NA	NA	TRBV21-1	TRBJ2-7	CASSKGVKEGTYEQYF	TGTGCCAGCAGCAAGGGGGTAAAGGAGGGGACCTACGAGCAGTACTTC
few	NA	TRBV5-1	TRBJ2-1	CASSLAVENEQFF	TGCGCCAGCAGCTTGGCCGTGGAGAATGAGCAGTTCTTC
NA	NA	TRBV7-2	TRBJ2-7	CASSLRLVGNEQYF	TGTGCCAGCAGCTTAAGGCTAGTCGGAAACGAGCAGTACTTC
few	TRBD2	TRBV7-2	TRBJ2-2	CASSPPTSGATNTGELFF	TGTGCCAGCAGCCCCCCCACTAGCGGGGCAACGAACACCGGGGAGCTGTTTTTT
NA	TRBD1	TRBV18	TRBJ2-7	CASSPDRDRSYEQYF	TGTGCCAGCTCACCAGACCGGGACAGGTCCTACGAGCAGTACTTC
few	TRBD1	TRBV5-6	TRBJ1-2	CASSPRQGKFNYGYTF	TGTGCCAGCAGCCCAAGACAGGGGAAGTTTAACTATGGCTACACCTTC
NA	NA	TRBV5-8	TRBJ2-1	CASSSRDDEQFF	TGTGCCAGCAGCTCGCGGGATGATGAGCAGTTCTTC
once	TRBD1	TRBV7-3	TRBJ1-4	CASSQGEGEKLFF	TGTGCCAGCAGCCAGGGGGAGGGCGAAAAACTGTTTTTT
few	NA	TRBV6-5	TRBJ1-1	CASRRVGANTEAFF	TGTGCCAGCAGGCGGGTAGGCGCCAACACTGAAGCTTTCTTT
NA	TRBD2	TRBV6-1	TRBJ2-7	CASSPGTSGSGQYF	TGTGCCAGCAGTCCCGGGACTAGCGGGAGTGGGCAGTACTTC
few	NA	TRBV2	TRBJ2-7	CASTWGRNEQYF	TGTGCCAGCACCTGGGGGAGGAACGAGCAGTACTTC
NA	TRBD2	TRBV9	TRBJ2-1	CASSLQLWTSGRGEQFF	TGTGCCAGCAGCCTACAGCTTTGGACTAGCGGGAGAGGTGAGCAGTTCTTC
NA	TRBD2	TRBV29-1	TRBJ2-1	CSVQSGSSYNEQFF	TGCAGCGTTCAAAGCGGGAGCTCCTACAATGAGCAGTTCTTC
NA	NA	TRBV18	TRBJ1-4	CASSPGGLDNEKLFF	TGTGCCAGCTCACCAGGCGGGCTAGATAATGAAAAACTGTTTTTT
NA	NA	TRBV30	TRBJ2-1	CAWTRVFSYNEQFF	TGTGCCTGGACCAGGGTTTTCTCCTACAATGAGCAGTTCTTC
NA	TRBD2	TRBV28	TRBJ2-3	CASRKRERFTDTQYF	TGTGCCAGCCGGAAGCGGGAGCGGTTCACAGATACGCAGTATTTT
NA	NA	TRBV7-6	TRBJ2-7	CASSLGDIYEQYF	TGTGCCAGCAGCTTAGGGGACATCTACGAGCAGTACTTC
NA	TRBD2	TRBV5-4	TRBJ2-3	CASSLANSAGGWGDTQYF	TGTGCCAGCAGCTTGGCCAATTCGGCGGGAGGTTGGGGAGATACGCAGTATTTT
NA	TRBD1	TRBV5-1	TRBJ2-2	CASTLRGQSNTGELFF	TGCGCCAGCACGCTTAGGGGACAGTCGAACACCGGGGAGCTGTTTTTT
NA	NA	TRBV15	TRBJ2-5	CATSRDGPWETQYF	TGTGCCACCAGCAGAGACGGGCCGTGGGAGACCCAGTACTTC
NA	TRBD1	TRBV6-6	TRBJ2-7	CASRQGNEQYF	TGTGCCAGCAGACAGGGGAACGAGCAGTACTTC
NA	TRBD1	TRBV6-1	TRBJ2-3	CASSGATGFVTDTQYF	TGTGCCAGCAGTGGAGCGACAGGGTTTGTAACAGATACGCAGTATTTT
NA	NA	TRBV28	TRBJ2-3	CASSFPRADDTDTQYF	TGTGCCAGCAGTTTCCCCAGGGCGGACGATACAGATACGCAGTATTTT
NA	TRBD1	TRBV13	TRBJ1-1	CASSFPGTGGLEGTEAFF	TGTGCCAGCAGCTTCCCGGGGACAGGGGGCTTGGAGGGCACTGAAGCTTTCTTT
NA	TRBD1	TRBV28	TRBJ1-3	CASSTPGQGIGNTIYF	TGTGCCAGCAGTACCCCGGGACAGGGTATCGGAAACACCATATATTTT
NA	NA	TRBV11-2	TRBJ1-1	CASSPMGIHTEAFF	TGTGCCAGCAGCCCCATGGGTATACACACTGAAGCTTTCTTT
few	NA	TRBV30	TRBJ1-3	CAWDRSVAGNTIYF	TGTGCCTGGGACAGGTCGGTCGCTGGAAACACCATATATTTT
NA	TRBD2	TRBV5-4	TRBJ2-7	CASSLWLAATYEQYF	TGTGCCAGCAGCTTGTGGCTAGCGGCCACCTACGAGCAGTACTTC
NA	TRBD1	TRBV5-8	TRBJ1-1	CASSRGQGPTEAFF	TGTGCCAGCAGCCGGGGACAGGGCCCCACTGAAGCTTTCTTT
NA	TRBD2	TRBV29-1	TRBJ2-5	CSGTSGVQETQYF	TGCAGCGGGACTAGCGGGGTTCAAGAGACCCAGTACTTC
NA	NA	TRBV7-9	TRBJ2-7	CAAGPTYEQYF	TGTGCCGCGGGGCCCACCTACGAGCAGTACTTC
NA	TRBD1	TRBV27	TRBJ1-4	CASSLLPGQGYEKLFF	TGTGCCAGCAGCCTGCTACCGGGACAGGGGTATGAAAAACTGTTTTTT
NA	NA	TRBV20-1	TRBJ2-7	CSATRDPEQYF	TGCAGTGCTACCCGGGACCCCGAGCAGTACTTC
once	TRBD2	TRBV27	TRBJ2-7	CASRFSGRLTYEQYF	TGTGCCAGCCGTTTTAGCGGGAGATTGACCTACGAGCAGTACTTC
once	TRBD1	TRBV29-1	TRBJ2-7	CSATDRVWNEQYF	TGCAGCGCCACGGACAGGGTTTGGAACGAGCAGTACTTC
NA	TRBD1	TRBV5-1	TRBJ2-7	CASSLQGDSSYEQYF	TGCGCCAGCAGCTTACAGGGGGACAGCTCCTACGAGCAGTACTTC
NA	TRBD2	TRBV4-2	TRBJ2-3	CASSPSQLAGDTDTQYF	TGTGCCAGCAGCCCTTCCCAACTAGCGGGAGACACAGATACGCAGTATTTT
NA	TRBD2	TRBV7-2	TRBJ2-2	CASSLGGSGSPGELFF	TGTGCCAGCAGCTTAGGTGGTAGCGGGAGTCCCGGGGAGCTGTTTTTT
NA	TRBD2	TRBV4-3	TRBJ2-3	CASSPQGLGFTDTQYF	TGCGCCAGCAGCCCGCAGGGACTAGGGTTCACAGATACGCAGTATTTT
once	TRBD2	TRBV28	TRBJ2-3	CASSPHPGLPPDTQYF	TGTGCCAGCAGTCCTCATCCGGGACTACCCCCAGATACGCAGTATTTT
once	TRBD2	TRBV7-9	TRBJ2-1	CASSLVRLAGGSYNEQFF	TGTGCCAGCAGCTTAGTTAGGTTAGCGGGAGGGTCCTACAATGAGCAGTTCTTC
NA	TRBD1	TRBV5-1	TRBJ1-5	CASSPDRAGQPQHF	TGCGCCAGCAGCCCGGACAGGGCGGGTCAGCCCCAGCATTTT
NA	TRBD1	TRBV28	TRBJ2-5	CASSSTGGQETQYF	TGTGCCAGCAGTTCGACAGGGGGACAAGAGACCCAGTACTTC